One sample yielded the 13 T cell receptor beta chains listed below, sequenced in a study of breast tumors, draining lymph nodes, adjacent tissues (dated by TCRdb to about 2016). The lymph node samples were taken from the axillary draining lymph nodes of breast cancer patients. Receptor amplification or capture employed multiplex PCR. TCRdb lists the instrument as Illumina HiSeq 2000. TCRdb reran the public reads through fastp at Q25 and MiXCR, keeping productive beta chains. Identical CDR3 protein sequences are pooled into one entry, listed with their most common genes and DNA. A total of around 130,000 distinct CDR3 sequences appear in this sample, about 30% of them only once. The top ten hold about 2.3% of the sample. Sequencing was done on a sample of axillary lymph node tissue. These TCRs come from a female donor with breast cancer. Some clones in this sample may be carry-over from other donors' samples.

This clonotype was picked up many times. The rearrangement joins TRBV12-3 or TRBV12-4 to TRBJ2-2; D call uncertain. CDR3 length equals 13 residues. V dropped 6 bases and J dropped 4 bases, with 9 bases sitting between them. As DNA, the CDR3 is TGTGCCAGCAGCCTAGACCGCACCGGGGAGCTGTTTTTT. It translates to CASSLDRTGELFF.

This clonotype was seen at least ten times. The V call is TRBV11-2, the J call TRBJ2-5; D ambiguous. V was pared by 3 bases and J by 2 bases, with 13 bases between. This CDR3 spans 15 amino acids. Germline values: CDR1 SGHAT, CDR2 FQNNGV. This CDR3 is CASSLLASRQETQYF. The CDR3 bases are TGTGCCAGCAGCTTGTTGGCCAGTCGGCAAGAGACCCAGTACTTC.

The chain joins TRBV14 to TRBJ1-3; possibly TRBD1 for D (6 bases). The V gene lost 6 bases and the J gene lost 7 bases, with 22 bases spanning the gap. CDR1 SGHDN and CDR2 FVKESK come from the germline V gene. The CDR3 consists of 16 residues. CDR3: CASSPRILAGGNTIYF. The DNA of the CDR3 is TGTGCCAGCAGTCCACGAATACTAGCGGGGGGCAACACCATATATTTT.

The chain carries TRBV10-1 and TRBJ2-1; 8 bases align to TRBD2. Germline V gene lookup returns CDR1 WNHNN and CDR2 SYGVQD (reference sequence). V lost 6 bases, J lost 7 bases, and 5 bases stayed unmatched. There are 13 residues in the CDR3. The CDR3: CASSGGAGNEQFF. The CDR3 nucleotides are TGCGCCAGCAGCGGGGGGGCCGGGAATGAGCAGTTCTTC.

This clonotype was recorded many times. The V call is TRBV5-1, the J call TRBJ2-2; 14 positions agree with TRBD2. The V and J ends lost 4 bases and 2 bases, in that order; junction bases with no gene match: 10. Germline values: CDR1 SGHRS, CDR2 YFSETQ. The CDR3 loop spans 19 amino acids. The CDR3 sequence: CASSPGRTSGGLNTGELFF. DNA for the CDR3: TGCGCCAGCAGCCCGGGCAGGACTAGCGGGGGGCTCAACACCGGGGAGCTGTTTTTT.

This clonotype has a count of ten or more. V gene TRBV5-4 combines with J gene TRBJ1-6, with unresolved D. There are 13 residues in the CDR3. V lost 4 bases to trimming and J lost 9 bases, with 11 bases between them. Germline V gene sequence: CDR1 SGHNT, CDR2 YYREEE (reference sequence). CDR3 sequence (DNA): TGTGCCAGCAGCATGGGGAGGGCTTCACCCCTCCACTTT. Amino acid sequence: CASSMGRASPLHF.

This clonotype was seen more than once but under ten times. A read error may explain this, as a much larger clone is one base away. CDR3 loop: CVSSLRGGGGNTIYF. In DNA, the CDR3 is TGTGTCAGCAGTTTAAGGGGGGGTGGAGGAAACACCATATATTTT. V is TRBV12-3 or TRBV12-4 and J is TRBJ1-3; D might be TRBD1 (6 bases). The CDR3 totals 15 residues.

Regarding this clonotype: The junction differs from germline at one of its ends, possibly a read error. The rearrangement links TRBV19 to TRBJ2-7; D possibly corresponds to TRBD1 (5 bases). The CDR3 has 15 residues. Germline CDR1 LNHDA, CDR2 SQIVND (reference sequence). This CDR3 reads CASSTPVDTPYEQYF. The DNA of the CDR3 is TGTGCCAGCAGTACTCCGGTGGACACCCCCTACGAGCAGTACTTC. Using reference TRBV19 and TRBJ2-7 for the parts outside the CDR3, the full variable domain is DGGITQSPKYLFRKEGQNVTLSCEQNLNHDAMYWYRQDPGQGLRLIYYSQIVNDFQKGDIAEGYSVSREKKESFPLTVTSAQKNPTAFYLCASSTPVDTPYEQYFGPGTRLTVT.

This clonotype was seen a handful of times. One junction end disagrees with the germline gene, perhaps due to a read error. V usage is TRBV6-5 and J usage is TRBJ1-5; D is uncertain. The CDR3 covers 15 residues. Germline V gene lookup returns CDR1 MNHEY and CDR2 SVGAGI. The CDR3 loop is CASSHSIQFNQPQHF. The CDR3 coding sequence is TGTGCCAGCAGTCACTCGATCCAGTTCAATCAGCCCCAGCATTTT.

This clonotype was detected ten times or more. The V gene is TRBV11-2, the J gene TRBJ2-7; TRBD1 is a possible D gene (6 bases). Germline CDR1 and CDR2: SGHAT and FQNNGV. Deletions cut 6 bases from V and 2 bases from J, with 17 bases between. There are 15 residues in the CDR3. CDR3 protein: CASSTNPTGAYEQYV. The CDR3 nucleotides are TGTGCCAGCAGTACCAACCCGACAGGAGCCTACGAGCAGTACGTC.

This clonotype has a count of ten or more. J is TRBJ2-3 and V is TRBV9; 8 bases agree with TRBD2. Trimming at V came to 2 bases and at J to 6 bases, leaving 8 bases not matched to a gene. The germline V gene encodes CDR1 SGDLS and CDR2 YYNGEE. The CDR3 spans 15 residues. Written as DNA, the CDR3 is TGTGCCAGCAGCGTCGGGGGGGCCCTTTTGGATACGCAGTATTTT. Amino acids: CASSVGGALLDTQYF.

As regards this clonotype: Without the conserved terminal phenylalanine or tryptophan, this CDR3 likely stems from a read error. The chain links TRBV24-1 to TRBJ1-2; D might be TRBD1 (5 bases). V was cut by 4 bases and J by 4 bases, with 12 bases left in between. The germline V gene has CDR1 KGHDR and CDR2 SFDVKD. The CDR3 runs to 14 residues. The CDR3 sequence is CATSELGLSYGYTL. The CDR3 nucleotides are TGTGCCACCAGTGAACTGGGACTTAGCTATGGCTACACCCTC.

This clonotype was detected a few times. This clone may be a read error of a much larger clone one base away. The rearrangement uses TRBV7-6 and TRBJ1-5; no reliable D call. The V gene's germline CDR1 is SGHVS and CDR2 FNYEAQ. There are 13 residues in the CDR3. The germline V and J ends were trimmed by 5 bases and 7 bases, with 12 bases remaining between them. The CDR3 bases are TGTGCCAGCAGCCCCGGATTGAGCCAGCCCCAGCATTTT. Translated: CASSPGLSQPQHF.